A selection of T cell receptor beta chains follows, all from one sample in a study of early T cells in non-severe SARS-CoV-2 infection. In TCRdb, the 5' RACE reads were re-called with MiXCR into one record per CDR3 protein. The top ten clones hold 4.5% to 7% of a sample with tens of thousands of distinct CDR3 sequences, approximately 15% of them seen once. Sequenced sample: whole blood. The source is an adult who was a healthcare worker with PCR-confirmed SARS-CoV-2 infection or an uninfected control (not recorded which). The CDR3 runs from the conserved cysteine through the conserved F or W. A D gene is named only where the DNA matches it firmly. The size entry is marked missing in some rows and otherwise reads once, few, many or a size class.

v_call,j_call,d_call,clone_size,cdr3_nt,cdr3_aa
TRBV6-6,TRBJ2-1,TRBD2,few,TGTGCCAGCAGTTACTCGGCTAGCGGAGGGTCTGAGCAGTTCTTC,CASSYSASGGSEQFF
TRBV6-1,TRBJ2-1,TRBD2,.,TGTGCCAGCAGTGTCCGGGAGGGGTCCTACAATGAGCAGTTCTTC,CASSVREGSYNEQFF
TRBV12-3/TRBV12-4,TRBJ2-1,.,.,TGTGCCAGCAGTTTTCGGGGACCCACCTACAATGAGCAGTTCTTC,CASSFRGPTYNEQFF
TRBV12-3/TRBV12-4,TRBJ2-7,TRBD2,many,TGTGCCAGCAGTTTAGGCGGGGGGTCCTACGAGCAGTACTTC,CASSLGGGSYEQYF
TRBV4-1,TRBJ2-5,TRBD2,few,TGCGCCAGCAGCCAAGTAGAGGACCCGCCGAAAGTTAGCGGGAGGGAAGAGACCCAGTACTTC,CASSQVEDPPKVSGREETQYF
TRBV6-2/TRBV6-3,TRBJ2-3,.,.,TGTGCCAGCAGTCCTACGACACGGGCAGATACGCAGTATTTT,CASSPTTRADTQYF
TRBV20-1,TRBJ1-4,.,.,TGCAGTGTTCTACTCAGGGGCGAGAATGAAAAACTGTTTTTT,CSVLLRGENEKLFF
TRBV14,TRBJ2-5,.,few,TGTGCCAGCAGCCAATGGGGGGACCAAGAGACCCAGTACTTC,CASSQWGDQETQYF
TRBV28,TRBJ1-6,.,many,TGTGCCAGCTCACCGGCAGGGCCAAATTCACCCCTCCACTTT,CASSPAGPNSPLHF
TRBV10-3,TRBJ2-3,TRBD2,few,TGTGCCATCAGTGAGTCCGGACTAGCGGGAGTGGGAGATACGCAGTATTTT,CAISESGLAGVGDTQYF
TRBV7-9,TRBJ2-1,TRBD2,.,TGTGCCAGCAGCTTAGAGCTCCGTAGCGGGAGTGCCCATGAGCAGTTCTTC,CASSLELRSGSAHEQFF
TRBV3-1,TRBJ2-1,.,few,TGTGCCAGCAGCCTTATTAGCGGCCGCTACAATGAGCAGTTCTTC,CASSLISGRYNEQFF
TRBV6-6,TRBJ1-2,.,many,TGTGCCAGCAGTCGAACCATTGAGGGCTACACCTTC,CASSRTIEGYTF
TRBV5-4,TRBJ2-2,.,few,TGTGCCAGCAGCGCGGACAATCTAGCCGGGGAGCTGTTTTTT,CASSADNLAGELFF
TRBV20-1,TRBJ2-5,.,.,TGCAGTGCGGGAAGAGCAGCAAAAGAGACCCAGTACTTC,CSAGRAAKETQYF
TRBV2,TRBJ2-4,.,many,TGTGCCAGCAGTGTTAGACACCTCATGGCCAAAAACATTCAGTACTTC,CASSVRHLMAKNIQYF
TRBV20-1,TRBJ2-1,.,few,TGCAGTGCAACCGGGACGAAACACAATGAGCAGTTCTTC,CSATGTKHNEQFF
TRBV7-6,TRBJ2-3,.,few,TGTGCCAGCAGCTTAGAACGGTACTTCACAGATACGCAGTATTTT,CASSLERYFTDTQYF
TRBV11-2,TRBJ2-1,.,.,TGTGCCAGCAGCTTCGGACAGAATGAGCAGTTCTTC,CASSFGQNEQFF
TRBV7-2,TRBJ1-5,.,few,TGTGCCAGCAGCTTATGGGCCCGGCAGCCCCAGCATTTT,CASSLWARQPQHF
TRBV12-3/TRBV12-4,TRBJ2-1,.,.,TGTGCCAGCAGTCCTGATGGGATCCATGAGCAGTTCTTC,CASSPDGIHEQFF
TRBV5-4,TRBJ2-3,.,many,TGTGCCAGCAGCTTGGGATTCGTTGAGGATACGCAGTATTTT,CASSLGFVEDTQYF
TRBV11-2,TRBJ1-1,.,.,TGTGCCAGCAGCCCCCAGAGCCGCGCCCCAGCTTTCTTT,CASSPQSRAPAFF
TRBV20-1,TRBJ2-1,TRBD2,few,TGCAGTGCTAGAGACTCACAACTAGCGGGAAACAATGAGCAGTTCTTC,CSARDSQLAGNNEQFF
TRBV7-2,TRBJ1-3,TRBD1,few,TGTGCCAGCAGCGAAACAGGGGAGCGAAACACCATATATTTT,CASSETGERNTIYF
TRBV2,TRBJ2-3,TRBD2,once,TGTGCCAGCAGTGGAGGACTAGCGGATAGCACAGATACGCAGTATTTT,CASSGGLADSTDTQYF
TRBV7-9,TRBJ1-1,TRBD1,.,TGTGCCAGCAGCCGGGACAGAATAAACACTGAAGCTTTCTTT,CASSRDRINTEAFF
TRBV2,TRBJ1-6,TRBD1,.,TGTGCCAGCAGGCCTACAGGGGATAATTCACCCCTCCACTTT,CASRPTGDNSPLHF
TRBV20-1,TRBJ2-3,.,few,TGCAGTGCGGGGGCGGATACGCAGTATTTT,CSAGADTQYF
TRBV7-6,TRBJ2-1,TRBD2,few,TGTGCCAGCAGCTTCTCGGGAGGGCGGGAGCAGTTCTTC,CASSFSGGREQFF
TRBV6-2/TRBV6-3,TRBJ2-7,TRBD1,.,TGTGCCAGCAGTTACAGAGGACAGGCGGAGGAGCAGTACTTC,CASSYRGQAEEQYF
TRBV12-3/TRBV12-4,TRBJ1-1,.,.,TGTGCCAGCACCCAACGGAACACTGAAGCTTTCTTT,CASTQRNTEAFF
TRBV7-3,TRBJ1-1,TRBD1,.,TGTGCCAGCAGCTCCGGGACAGGGGTTAAAGCTTTCTTT,CASSSGTGVKAFF
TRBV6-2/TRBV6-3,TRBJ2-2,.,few,TGTGCCAGCAGTTACTCGATCTCCGACGGGATGACCGGGGAGCTGTTTTTT,CASSYSISDGMTGELFF
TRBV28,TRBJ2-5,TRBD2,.,TGTGCCAGCAGTCGGGCGGGAGCGGGACAGACCCAGTACTTC,CASSRAGAGQTQYF
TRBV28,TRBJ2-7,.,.,TGTGCCAGCAGTTTATGGTCACAAGAGCAGTACTTC,CASSLWSQEQYF
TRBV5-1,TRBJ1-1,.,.,TGCGCCAGCAGTTATCTGGACGGGAACACTGAAGCTTTCTTT,CASSYLDGNTEAFF
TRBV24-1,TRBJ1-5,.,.,TGTGCCAGCAACCGGGACCATGGAGAGCCCCAGCATTTT,CASNRDHGEPQHF
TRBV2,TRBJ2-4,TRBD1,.,TGTGCCAGCAGGGTACAGGGGGCGCAAAACATTCAGTACTTC,CASRVQGAQNIQYF
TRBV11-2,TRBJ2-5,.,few,TGTGCCAGCAGCCTAACGGAGGGCCGGGAGACCCAGTACTTC,CASSLTEGRETQYF
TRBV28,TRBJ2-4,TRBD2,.,TGTGCCAGCAGACTAGCGGGAGCGGCCAAAAACATTCAGTACTTC,CASRLAGAAKNIQYF
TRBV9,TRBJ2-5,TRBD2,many,TGTGCCAGCAGCGTTACAGCGGGAGGGCGAGAGACCCAGTACTTC,CASSVTAGGRETQYF
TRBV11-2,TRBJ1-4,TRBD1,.,TGTGCCAGCAGCCTCCCAGAACAGGGGGGAGATGAAAAACTGTTTTTT,CASSLPEQGGDEKLFF
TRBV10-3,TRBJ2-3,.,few,TGTGCCATCAGTGTCAGGGTTGAGACAGATACGCAGTATTTT,CAISVRVETDTQYF
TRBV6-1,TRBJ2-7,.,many,TGTGCCAGCAGTGAATTTGCGGGGAGCTCCTACGAGCAGTACTTC,CASSEFAGSSYEQYF
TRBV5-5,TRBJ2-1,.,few,TGTGCCAGCAGCTTAGAAGTCAGCCATGAGCAGTTCTTC,CASSLEVSHEQFF
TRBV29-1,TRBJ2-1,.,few,TGCAGCGTTGAATGGATACTAGACCTCAATGAGCAGTTCTTC,CSVEWILDLNEQFF
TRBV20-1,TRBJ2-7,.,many,TGCAGTGCTAGGGATGTTTCTTGGGAGCAGTACTTC,CSARDVSWEQYF
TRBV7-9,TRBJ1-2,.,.,TGTGCCAGCAGCTTCCGGGAAGCTGGCTACACCTTC,CASSFREAGYTF
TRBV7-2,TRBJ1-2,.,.,TGTGCCAGCAGCATAGGGAGTTATGGCTACACCTTC,CASSIGSYGYTF
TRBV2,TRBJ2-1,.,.,TGTGCCAGCACCTCTACTGGTTACAATGAGCAGTTCTTC,CASTSTGYNEQFF
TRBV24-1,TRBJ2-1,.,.,TGTGCCACCAGTGATTTCAGCAGGGGTGAGCAGTTCTTC,CATSDFSRGEQFF
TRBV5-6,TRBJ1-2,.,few,TGTGCCAGCAGCTTGGTTCCTGGGGCGCATGGCTATGGCTACACCTTC,CASSLVPGAHGYGYTF